The 9 T cell receptor beta chains below all came from one sample that was sequenced in a study of T cells in Graves' hyperthyroidism and ophthalmopathy. From RNA transcripts, TCR beta CDR3 regions were amplified. A set of HTBI primers served as the primers for a first-round RT-PCR of the TCR CDR3. TCRdb itself ran the multiplex PCR reads through MiXCR, one entry per CDR3 protein. The data show about 520,000 distinct CDR3 sequences, 20% to 25% seen once. The sample comprised blood. These receptor sequences come from a man aged 18 to 30 with Graves' hyperthyroidism.

This clonotype occurred many times. This chain uses TRBV6-5 with TRBJ2-7, with D possibly TRBD1 on 5 matching bases. Trimming shortened V by 6 bases and J by 5 bases, and 20 bases separated the two germline ends. Germline V CDR1 and CDR2: MNHEY, SVGAGI. There are 15 residues in the CDR3. The CDR3 coding sequence is TGTGCCAGCAGAACGGTGCAGGGATCCCTAAACGAGCAGTACTTC. Protein sequence: CASRTVQGSLNEQYF.

This clonotype was picked up a small number of times. V usage is TRBV12-3 or TRBV12-4 and J usage is TRBJ1-5; the match to TRBD1 covers 10 bases. With 3 bases clipped from V and 6 bases from J, the junction kept 5 bases outside the gene matches. CDR3 length: 15 amino acids. Written as DNA, the CDR3 is TGTGCCAGCAGTTTTCGGACAGGGGGAGGTCAGCCCCAGCATTTT. Translation gives CASSFRTGGGQPQHF.

The rearrangement joins TRBV20-1 to TRBJ1-2, with D perhaps matching TRBD1 (5 bases). V lost 5 bases, J lost 4 bases, and 20 bases lay in between. There are 15 residues in the CDR3. The germline V gene encodes CDR1 DFQATT and CDR2 SNEGSKA (reference sequence). The CDR3 DNA reads as TGCAGTGCTCACCTAGGGGAGGGGATTCTCTATGGCTACACCTTC. Translated: CSAHLGEGILYGYTF.

This clonotype has a count of ten or more. This chain links TRBV28 with TRBJ2-5; D is unresolved. V was clipped by 3 bases and J by 5 bases, with 19 bases between them. The CDR3 has 16 residues. Germline-derived CDR1 and CDR2 are MDHEN and SYDVKM. CDR3 region: CASSFFTTDRPETQYF. Here the CDR3 DNA reads TGTGCCAGCAGTTTTTTCACAACAGACCGACCGGAGACCCAGTACTTC. Full variable domain (remainder filled in from reference TRBV28 and TRBJ2-5): DVKVTQSSRYLVKRTGEKVFLECVQDMDHENMFWYRQDPGLGLRLIYFSYDVKMKEKGDIPEGYSVSREKKERFSLILESASTNQTSMYLCASSFFTTDRPETQYFGPGTRLLVL.

The chain employs TRBV3-1 and TRBJ1-2; a possible D gene is TRBD1 (6 bases). The CDR3 length is 15 residues. Trimming pared 3 bases from V and 4 bases from J, leaving 15 bases between. The germline V gene encodes CDR1 LGHDT and CDR2 YNNKEL (reference sequence). Written as DNA, the CDR3 is TGTGCCAGCAGCCATCAACGAGGGGGTGGCTATGGCTACACCTTC. Amino acid sequence: CASSHQRGGGYGYTF.

This clonotype was found many times. The gene calls are TRBV11-2 and TRBJ1-5, with D perhaps TRBD1 (5 bases). V shed 1 base and J shed 9 bases, with 7 bases lying between them. The CDR3 runs to 12 residues. Germline V gene data show CDR1 as SGHAT and CDR2 as FQNNGV. The CDR3 region is CASSLAGGPQHF. CDR3 in DNA: TGTGCCAGCAGCTTAGCGGGGGGGCCCCAGCATTTT. Based on the CDR3 plus reference TRBV11-2 and TRBJ1-5, the full variable domain is EAGVAQSPRYKIIEKRQSVAFWCNPISGHATLYWYQQILGQGPKLLIQFQNNGVVDDSQLPKDRFSAERLKGVDSTLKIQPAKLEDSAVYLCASSLAGGPQHFGDGTRLSIL.

This clonotype was picked up many times. The chain recombines TRBV10-3 with TRBJ1-1, with D hard to call. Trimming took off 11 bases at V and 4 bases at J, with 11 bases between the two ends. Germline CDR1 is ENHRY and CDR2 is SYGVKD. CDR3 length: 11 residues. The CDR3 DNA is TGTGCCTACGGACGGGGCACTGAAGCTTTCTTT. Translation gives CAYGRGTEAFF.

This clonotype was counted once. The V gene is TRBV7-3, the J gene TRBJ1-1; D is unclear. The CDR3 is 15 amino acids. V lost 11 bases, J lost 4 bases, and 23 bases lay in between. Germline V gene lookup returns CDR1 SGHTA and CDR2 FQGTGA. CDR3 loop: CARLDLENGSTEAFF. In DNA, the CDR3 is TGTGCCCGCCTGGACCTTGAAAATGGGTCCACTGAAGCTTTCTTT.

This clonotype has a count of ten or more. The chain links TRBV6-2 or TRBV6-3 to TRBJ2-5; no reliable D call. The CDR3 is 15 residues long. Germline V lookup: CDR1 MNHEY, CDR2 SVGEGT. V was trimmed by 5 bases and J by 5 bases, leaving 18 bases between them. The CDR3 coding sequence is TGTGCCAGCAGTACCAAACTACAATTGAGGGAGACCCAGTACTTC. Encoded protein: CASSTKLQLRETQYF.